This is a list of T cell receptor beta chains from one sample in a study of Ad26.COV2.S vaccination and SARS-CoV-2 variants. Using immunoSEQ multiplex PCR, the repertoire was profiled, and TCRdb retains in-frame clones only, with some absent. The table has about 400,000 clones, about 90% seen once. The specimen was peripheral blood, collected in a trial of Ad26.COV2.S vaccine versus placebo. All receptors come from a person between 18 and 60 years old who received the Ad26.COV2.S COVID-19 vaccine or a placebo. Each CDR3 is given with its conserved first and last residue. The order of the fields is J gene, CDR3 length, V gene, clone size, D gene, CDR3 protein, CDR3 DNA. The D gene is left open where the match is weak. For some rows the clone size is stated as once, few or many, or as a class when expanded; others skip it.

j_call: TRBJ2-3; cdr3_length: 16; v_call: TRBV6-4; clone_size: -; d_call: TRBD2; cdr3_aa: CASSDSTSGGADTQYF; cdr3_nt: TGTGCCAGCAGTGACTCGACAAGCGGGGGGGCAGATACGCAGTATTTT
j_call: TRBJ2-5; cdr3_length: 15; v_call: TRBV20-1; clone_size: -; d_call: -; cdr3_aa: CSASSWKSAKETQYF; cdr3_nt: TGCAGTGCTAGTTCTTGGAAGTCGGCAAAAGAGACCCAGTACTTC
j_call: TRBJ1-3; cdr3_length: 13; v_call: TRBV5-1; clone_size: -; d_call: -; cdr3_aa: CASSLEPRNTIYF; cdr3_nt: TGCGCCAGCAGCTTGGAACCTAGAAACACCATATATTTT
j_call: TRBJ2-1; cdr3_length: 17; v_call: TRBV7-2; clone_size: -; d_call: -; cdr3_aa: CASSLGWGRGFYNEQFF; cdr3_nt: TGTGCCAGCAGCTTAGGATGGGGCAGGGGATTCTACAATGAGCAGTTCTTC
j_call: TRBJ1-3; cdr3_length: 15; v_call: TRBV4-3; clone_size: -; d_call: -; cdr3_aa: CASSQEPHSGNTIYF; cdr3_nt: TGCGCCAGCAGCCAAGAACCACACTCTGGAAACACCATATATTTT
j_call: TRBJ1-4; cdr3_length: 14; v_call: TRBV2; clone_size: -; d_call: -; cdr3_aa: CASSGGATNEKLFF; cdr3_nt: TGTGCCAGCAGTGGGGGGGCAACTAATGAAAAACTGTTTTTT
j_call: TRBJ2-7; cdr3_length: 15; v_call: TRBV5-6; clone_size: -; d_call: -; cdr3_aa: CASSLGGQGTYEQYF; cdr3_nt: TGTGCCAGCAGCTTGGGCGGGCAGGGGACGTACGAGCAGTACTTC
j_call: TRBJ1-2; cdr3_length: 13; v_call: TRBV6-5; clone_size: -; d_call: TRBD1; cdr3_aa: CASSQGQGLGYTF; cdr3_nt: TGTGCCAGCAGCCAGGGACAGGGCCTCGGCTACACCTTC
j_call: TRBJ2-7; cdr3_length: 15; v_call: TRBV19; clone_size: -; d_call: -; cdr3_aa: CASSIDPTRSYEQYF; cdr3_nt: TGTGCCAGTAGTATAGATCCCACCCGCTCCTACGAGCAGTACTTC
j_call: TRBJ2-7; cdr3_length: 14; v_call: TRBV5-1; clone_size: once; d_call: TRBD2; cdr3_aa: CASRTSGDSYEQYF; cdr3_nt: TGCGCCAGCAGGACTAGCGGGGACTCCTACGAGCAGTACTTC
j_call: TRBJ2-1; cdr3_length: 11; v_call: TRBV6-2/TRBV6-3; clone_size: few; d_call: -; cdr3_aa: CASSYSNEQFF; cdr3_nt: TGTGCCAGCAGTTACAGCAATGAGCAGTTCTTC
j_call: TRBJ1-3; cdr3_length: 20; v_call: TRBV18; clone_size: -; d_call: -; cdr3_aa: CASSPLGGDLGTWRGNTIYF; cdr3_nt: TGTGCCAGCTCACCCCTGGGGGGGGATCTGGGGACCTGGCGCGGAAACACCATATATTTT
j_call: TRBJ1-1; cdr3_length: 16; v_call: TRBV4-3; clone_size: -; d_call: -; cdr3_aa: CASSQDPGHKNTEAFF; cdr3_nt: TGCGCCAGCAGCCAAGATCCAGGACACAAGAACACTGAAGCTTTCTTT
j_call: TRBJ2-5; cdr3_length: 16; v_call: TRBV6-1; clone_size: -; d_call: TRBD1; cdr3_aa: CASSENPQGAEETQYF; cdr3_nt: TGTGCCAGCAGTGAAAATCCACAGGGGGCGGAGGAGACCCAGTACTTC
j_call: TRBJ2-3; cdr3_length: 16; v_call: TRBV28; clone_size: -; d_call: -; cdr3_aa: CASGGAHDPSTDTQYF; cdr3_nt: TGTGCCAGCGGGGGGGCCCACGACCCTAGCACAGATACGCAGTATTTT